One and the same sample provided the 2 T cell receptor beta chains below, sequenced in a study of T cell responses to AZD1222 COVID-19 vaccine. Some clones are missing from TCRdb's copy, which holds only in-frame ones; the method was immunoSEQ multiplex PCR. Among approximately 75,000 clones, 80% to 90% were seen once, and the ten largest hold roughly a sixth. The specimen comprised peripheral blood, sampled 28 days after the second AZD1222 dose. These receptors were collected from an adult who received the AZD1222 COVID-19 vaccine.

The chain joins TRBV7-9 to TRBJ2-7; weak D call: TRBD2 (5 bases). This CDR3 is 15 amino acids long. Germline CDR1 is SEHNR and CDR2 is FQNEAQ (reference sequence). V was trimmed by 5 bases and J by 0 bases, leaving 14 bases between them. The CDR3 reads CASSPIGDPSYEQYF. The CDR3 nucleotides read TGTGCCAGCAGCCCCATCGGGGATCCCTCCTACGAGCAGTACTTC.

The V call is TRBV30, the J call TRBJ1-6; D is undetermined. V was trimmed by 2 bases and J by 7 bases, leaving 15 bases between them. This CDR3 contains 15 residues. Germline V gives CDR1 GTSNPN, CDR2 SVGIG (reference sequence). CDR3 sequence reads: CAWSSSGRLNSPLHF. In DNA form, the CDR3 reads TGTGCCTGGAGTTCCTCGGGCCGACTGAATTCACCCCTCCACTTT.